The entry below describes one T cell receptor beta chain. Its antigen specificity is not known. It has no much larger one-base neighbor in the sample; base qualities were not kept. In the prospective study, participants were 18 to 89 years old, resided in 24 geographic areas of the United States, and were enrolled through a virtual design. In the prospective study, cohorts were assigned on the basis of participant-reported clinical history obtained from a screening survey and a study questionnaire. ImmuneRACE Cohort 3 recovered participants were defined by two consecutive negative NP/OP PCR tests, healthcare professional clearance, or symptom resolution. Each participant in the prospective study had whole blood, serum and a nasopharyngeal or oropharyngeal swab collected by mobile phlebotomists. Prospective study participants could optionally give additional blood draws and questionnaires over an approximately 2-month period. Before DNA extraction, prospective study blood samples were shipped either frozen or at room temperature.

This record belongs to a study of blood T cell repertoires in COVID-19 (dated by TCRdb to about 2020). Study-level background: The collaborator samples originated in the United States, Italy and Spain and spanned the acute and convalescent phases of COVID-19. The material from the prospective study consisted of cDNA or gDNA derived from T cells, B-cell-depleted T cells, or PBMCs. The dataset comprised deeply sampled blood TCRbeta repertoires from subjects exposed to, actively infected with, or recovered from COVID-19. The repertoires were released in a freely available public database intended as a resource for research on the immune response to SARS-CoV-2. Samples were obtained from the ongoing ImmuneRACE study (first 160 participants) and from over a thousand subjects provided by 6 global collaborators. The sample metadata nearly always contained a de-identified subject ID, COVID-19 status, age in years and sex. Where available, HLA class I and class II types were obtained from metadata supplied by the sample provider rather than from assay-based typing.

TCRbeta CDR3 regions were amplified from genomic DNA using the immunoSEQ Assay, a bias-controlled multiplex PCR. Per the authors' processing: Nucleated cell counts per sample were estimated from amplification of reference gene primers within the assay. To quantify the absolute abundance of each unique TCRbeta CDR3 rearrangement, sequence reads were collapsed and filtered. For each sample, productive Simpson clonality was calculated by taking the square root of Simpson's diversity index across productive rearrangements. TCRdb carries this immuneACCESS record with in-frame sequences only. Its versions omit some clonotypes, under half of them owing to an unresolved V gene in the studies checked, with the rest unexplained. That table furnishes V, J and clone size, whereas the DNA furnished D and trimming. The sample includes fewer than 350,000 clones, with 85% observed a single time. 2.5% to 3% of the sample is in the top ten clones.

Findings and caveats that apply to the study as a whole: The quantity of clinical and demographic metadata differed by source and by participant and was supplied without curation.

The CDR3 goes from the cysteine to the phenylalanine over 15 residues. Solely the CDR3 DNA is kept, with 45 bases framed from the first base. Reading the germline V gene gives CDR1 MDHEN and CDR2 SYDVKM. V gives up 5 bases and J gives up 1 base, and the segment between their germline ends measures 11 bases. Recombination linked TRBV28 to TRBJ1-4, with no confidently assigned D gene. Sample: PBMCs or T cells enriched from blood (not recorded which). This clonotype was obtained from a woman aged 45-59 years who had recovered from COVID-19. The CDR3 region has the sequence CASSARLGTNEKLFF. The nucleotide sequence reads as follows: TGTGCCAGCAGTGCCAGGTTAGGAACTAATGAAAAACTGTTTTTT.